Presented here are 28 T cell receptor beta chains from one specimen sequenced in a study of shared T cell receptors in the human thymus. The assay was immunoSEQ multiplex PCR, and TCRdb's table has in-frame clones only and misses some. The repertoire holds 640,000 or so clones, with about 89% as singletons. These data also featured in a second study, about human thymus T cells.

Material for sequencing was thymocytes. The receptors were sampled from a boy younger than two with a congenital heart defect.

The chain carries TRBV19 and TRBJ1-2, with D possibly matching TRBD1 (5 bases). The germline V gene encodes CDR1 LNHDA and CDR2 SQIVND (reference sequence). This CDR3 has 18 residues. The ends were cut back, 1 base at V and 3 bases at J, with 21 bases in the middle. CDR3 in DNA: TGTGCCAGTAGTATAGTAGTTCAGGGAGCTACGGGAGACTATGGCTACACCTTC. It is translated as CASSIVVQGATGDYGYTF.

The DNA for the CDR3 is TGTGCTAGTTTCACGAAAGGACAGGGGATTTGGTCCTACAATGAGCAGTTCTTC. Translated: CASFTKGQGIWSYNEQFF. The rearrangement links TRBV12-5 to TRBJ2-1; TRBD1 matches 9 bases. CDR1 is LGHNT and CDR2 is FRNRAP in the germline V gene. CDR3 length: 18 amino acids. Trimming cost V 8 bases and J 1 base; bases outside gene matches: 15.

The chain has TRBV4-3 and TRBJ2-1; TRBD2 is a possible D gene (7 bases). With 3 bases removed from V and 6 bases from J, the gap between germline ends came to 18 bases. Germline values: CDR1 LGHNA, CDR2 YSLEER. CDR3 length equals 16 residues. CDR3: CASSQQRGHPGNEQFF. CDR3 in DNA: TGCGCCAGCAGCCAGCAGCGGGGACACCCGGGCAATGAGCAGTTCTTC.

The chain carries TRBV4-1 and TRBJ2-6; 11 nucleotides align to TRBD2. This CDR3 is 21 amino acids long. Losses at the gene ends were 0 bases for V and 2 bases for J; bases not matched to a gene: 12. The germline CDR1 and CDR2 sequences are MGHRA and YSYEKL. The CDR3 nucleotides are TGCGCCAGCAGCCAAGATTCAACAAGGACTAGCGGGTACACTGGGGCCAACGTCCTGACTTTC. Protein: CASSQDSTRTSGYTGANVLTF.

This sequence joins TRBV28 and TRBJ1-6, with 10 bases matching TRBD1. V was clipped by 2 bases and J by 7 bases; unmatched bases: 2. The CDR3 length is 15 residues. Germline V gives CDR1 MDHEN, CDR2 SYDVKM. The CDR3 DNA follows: TGTGCCAGCAGTTTAAGGGACAGGGGAAATTCACCCCTCCACTTT. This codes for CASSLRDRGNSPLHF. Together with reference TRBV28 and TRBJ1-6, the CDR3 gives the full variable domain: DVKVTQSSRYLVKRTGEKVFLECVQDMDHENMFWYRQDPGLGLRLIYFSYDVKMKEKGDIPEGYSVSREKKERFSLILESASTNQTSMYLCASSLRDRGNSPLHFGNGTRLTVT.

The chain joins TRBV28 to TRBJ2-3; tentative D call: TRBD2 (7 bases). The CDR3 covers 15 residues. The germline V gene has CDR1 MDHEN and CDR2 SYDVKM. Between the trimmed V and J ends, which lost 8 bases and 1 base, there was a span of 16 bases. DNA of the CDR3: TGTGCCAGCCTTTTGGGGGGGGCCCGCACAGATACGCAGTATTTT. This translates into CASLLGGARTDTQYF.

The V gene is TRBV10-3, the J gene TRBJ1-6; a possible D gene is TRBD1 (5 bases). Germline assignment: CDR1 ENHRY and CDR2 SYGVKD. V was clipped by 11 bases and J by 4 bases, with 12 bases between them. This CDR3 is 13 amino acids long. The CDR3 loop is CAAGGIYNSPLHF. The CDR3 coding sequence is TGTGCCGCCGGGGGGATTTATAATTCACCCCTCCACTTT.

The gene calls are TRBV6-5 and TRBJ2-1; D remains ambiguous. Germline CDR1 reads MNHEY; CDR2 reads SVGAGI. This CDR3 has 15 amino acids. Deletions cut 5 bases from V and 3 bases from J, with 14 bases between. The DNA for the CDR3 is TGTGCCAGCAGTCTTACCCTTGCGGACTACAATGAGCAGTTCTTC. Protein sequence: CASSLTLADYNEQFF.

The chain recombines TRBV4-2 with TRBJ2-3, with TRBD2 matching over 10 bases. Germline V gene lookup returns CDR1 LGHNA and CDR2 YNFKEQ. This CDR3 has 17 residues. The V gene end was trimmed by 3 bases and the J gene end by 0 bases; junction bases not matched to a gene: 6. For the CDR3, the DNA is TGTGCCAGCAGCCACCGGACTAGCGGTTCTAGCACAGATACGCAGTATTTT. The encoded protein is CASSHRTSGSSTDTQYF.

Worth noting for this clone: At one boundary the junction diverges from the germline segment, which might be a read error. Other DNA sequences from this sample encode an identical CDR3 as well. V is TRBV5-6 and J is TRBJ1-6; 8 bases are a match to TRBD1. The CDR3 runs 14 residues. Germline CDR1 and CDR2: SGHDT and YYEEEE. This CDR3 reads CASSTDRVNSPLHF. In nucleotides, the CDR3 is TGTGCCAGCAGCACGGACAGGGTTAATTCCCCCCTCCACTTT.

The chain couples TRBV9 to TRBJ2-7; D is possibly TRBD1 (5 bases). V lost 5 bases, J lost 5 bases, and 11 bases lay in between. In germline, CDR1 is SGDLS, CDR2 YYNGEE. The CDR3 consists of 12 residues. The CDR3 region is CASRNRTHEQYF. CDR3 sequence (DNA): TGTGCCAGCAGGAACAGGACCCACGAGCAGTACTTC. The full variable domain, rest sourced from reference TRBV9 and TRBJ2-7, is DSGVTQTPKHLITATGQRVTLRCSPRSGDLSVYWYQQSLDQGLQFLIQYYNGEERAKGNILERFSAQQFPDLHSELNLSSLELGDSALYFCASRNRTHEQYFGPGTRLTVT.

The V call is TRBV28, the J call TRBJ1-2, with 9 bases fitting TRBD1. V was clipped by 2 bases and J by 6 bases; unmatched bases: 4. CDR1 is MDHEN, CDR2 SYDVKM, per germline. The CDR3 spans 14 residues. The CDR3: CASSLGTGWNGYTF. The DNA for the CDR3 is TGTGCCAGCAGTTTAGGGACAGGGTGGAATGGCTACACCTTC.

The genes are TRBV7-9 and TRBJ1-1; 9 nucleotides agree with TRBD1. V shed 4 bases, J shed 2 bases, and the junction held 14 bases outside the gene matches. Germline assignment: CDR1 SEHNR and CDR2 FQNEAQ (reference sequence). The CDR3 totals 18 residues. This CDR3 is CASSSGTGSRGENTEAFF. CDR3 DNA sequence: TGTGCCAGCAGCTCCGGGACAGGGAGTAGGGGAGAAAACACTGAAGCTTTCTTT.

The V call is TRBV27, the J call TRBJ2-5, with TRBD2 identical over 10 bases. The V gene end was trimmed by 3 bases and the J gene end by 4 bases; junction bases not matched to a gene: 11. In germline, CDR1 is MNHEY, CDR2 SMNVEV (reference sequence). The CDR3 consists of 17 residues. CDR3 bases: TGTGCCAGCAGTTTCAAATTAACTAGCGGGGTTGTAGAGACCCAGTACTTC. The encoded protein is CASSFKLTSGVVETQYF.

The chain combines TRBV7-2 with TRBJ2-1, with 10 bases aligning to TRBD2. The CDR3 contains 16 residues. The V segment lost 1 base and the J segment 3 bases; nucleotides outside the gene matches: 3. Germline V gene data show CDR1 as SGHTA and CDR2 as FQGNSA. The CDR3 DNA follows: TGTGCCAGCAGCTTAGGGGGGACTAGCGTCTACAATGAGCAGTTCTTC. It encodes CASSLGGTSVYNEQFF. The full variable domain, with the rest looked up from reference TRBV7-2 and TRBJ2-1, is GAGVSQSPSNKVTEKGKDVELRCDPISGHTALYWYRQSLGQGLEFLIYFQGNSAPDKSGLPSDRFSAERTGGSVSTLTIQRTQQEDSAVYLCASSLGGTSVYNEQFFGPGTRLTVL.

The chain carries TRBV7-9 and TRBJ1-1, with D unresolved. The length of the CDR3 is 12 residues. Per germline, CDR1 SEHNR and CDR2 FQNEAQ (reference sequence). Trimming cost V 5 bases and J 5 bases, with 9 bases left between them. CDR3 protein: CASSRAETEAFF. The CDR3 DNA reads TGTGCCAGCAGCCGCGCGGAGACTGAAGCTTTCTTT.

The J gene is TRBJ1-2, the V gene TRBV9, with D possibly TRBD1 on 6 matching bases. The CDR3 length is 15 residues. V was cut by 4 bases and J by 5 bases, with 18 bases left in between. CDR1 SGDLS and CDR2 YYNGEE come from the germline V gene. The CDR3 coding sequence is TGTGCCAGCAGCTTATGGACAGCTACAATTTATGGCTACACCTTC. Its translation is CASSLWTATIYGYTF.

Written as DNA, the CDR3 is TGTGCCAGCATTAGGAGCTCCTACGAGCAGTACTTC. Its translation is CASIRSSYEQYF. V gene TRBV6-1 combines with J gene TRBJ2-7, with D unresolved. V dropped 7 bases and J dropped 0 bases, with 7 bases sitting between them. Germline loops: CDR1 MNHNS, CDR2 SASEGT. The CDR3 is made up of 12 amino acids.

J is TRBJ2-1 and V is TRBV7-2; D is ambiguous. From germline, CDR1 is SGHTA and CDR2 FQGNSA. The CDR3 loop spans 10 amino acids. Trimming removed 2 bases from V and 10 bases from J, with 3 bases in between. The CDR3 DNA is TGTGCCAGCAGCTTACAAGAGCAGTTCTTC. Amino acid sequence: CASSLQEQFF.

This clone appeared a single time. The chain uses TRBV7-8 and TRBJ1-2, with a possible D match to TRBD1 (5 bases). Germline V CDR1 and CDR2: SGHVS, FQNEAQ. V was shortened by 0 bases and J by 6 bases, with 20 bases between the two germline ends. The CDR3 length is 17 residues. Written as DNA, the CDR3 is TGTGCCAGCAGCTTAGCGGGCCCAGGGTTGGTCGTTGATGGCTACACCTTC. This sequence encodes CASSLAGPGLVVDGYTF.

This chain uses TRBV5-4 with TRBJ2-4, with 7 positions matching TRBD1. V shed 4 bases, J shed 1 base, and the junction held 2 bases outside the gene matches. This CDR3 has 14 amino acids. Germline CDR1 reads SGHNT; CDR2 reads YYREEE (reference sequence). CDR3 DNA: TGTGCCAGCAGCAAGGACAGGGCCAAAAACATTCAGTACTTC. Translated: CASSKDRAKNIQYF.

CDR3 nucleotides: TGTGCCAGCAGTGGTCGGACAGGGGAGTCCCCACCGGACTATGGCTACACCTTC. Its translation is CASSGRTGESPPDYGYTF. The V call is TRBV6-1, the J call TRBJ1-2; 9 bases line up with TRBD1. The CDR3 runs to 18 residues. Germline trimming cut 4 bases from V and 3 bases from J; bases unmatched to any gene: 15. Per germline, CDR1 MNHNS and CDR2 SASEGT.

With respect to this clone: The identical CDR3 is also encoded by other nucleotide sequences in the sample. The CDR3 loop is CASSPSRDRGNTEAFF. The DNA of the CDR3 is TGTGCCAGCAGTCCAAGCCGGGACAGGGGAAACACTGAAGCTTTCTTT. J is TRBJ1-1 and V is TRBV2; 10 bases line up with TRBD1. This CDR3 is built from 16 residues. Germline V lookup: CDR1 SNHLY, CDR2 FYNNEI. V lost 5 bases, J lost 2 bases, and 8 bases stayed unmatched.

This chain's CDR3 is CASARDYSYEQYF. In DNA, the CDR3 is TGTGCTAGTGCCCGGGACTACTCCTACGAGCAGTACTTC. The J gene is TRBJ2-7, the V gene TRBV12-5, with 7 nucleotides matching TRBD2. After removal of 7 bases from V and 0 bases from J, the junction contained 3 bases not matched to a gene. Germline CDR1 and CDR2: LGHNT and FRNRAP. This CDR3 contains 13 residues.

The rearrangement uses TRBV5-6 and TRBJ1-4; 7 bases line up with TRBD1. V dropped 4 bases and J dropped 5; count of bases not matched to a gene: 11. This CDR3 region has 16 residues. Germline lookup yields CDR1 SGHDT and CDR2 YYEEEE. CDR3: CASSPPGGTPNEKLFF. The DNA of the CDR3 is TGTGCCAGCAGCCCGCCAGGGGGAACCCCCAATGAAAAACTGTTTTTT.

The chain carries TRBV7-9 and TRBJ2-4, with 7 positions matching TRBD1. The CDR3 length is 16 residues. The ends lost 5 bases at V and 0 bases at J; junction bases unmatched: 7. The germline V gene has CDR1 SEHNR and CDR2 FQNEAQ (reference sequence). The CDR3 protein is CASSVGTAVAKNIQYF. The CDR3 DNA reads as TGTGCCAGCAGCGTCGGGACAGCCGTAGCCAAAAACATTCAGTACTTC.

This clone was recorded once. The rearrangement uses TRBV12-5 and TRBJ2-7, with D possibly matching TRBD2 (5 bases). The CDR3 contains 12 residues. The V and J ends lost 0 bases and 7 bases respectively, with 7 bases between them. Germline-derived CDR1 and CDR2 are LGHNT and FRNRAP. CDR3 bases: TGTGCTAGTGGTTTGGTACGGGGTGAGCAGTACTTC. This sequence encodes CASGLVRGEQYF.

The CDR3 DNA is TGTGCCAGCTCACCCGGGACTAGCGGGATTACCTACGAGCAGTACTTC. It encodes CASSPGTSGITYEQYF. J is TRBJ2-7 and V is TRBV18; 13 bases line up with TRBD2. The V segment lost 3 bases and the J segment 2 bases; nucleotides outside the gene matches: 4. CDR1 and CDR2 (germline): KGHSH, LQKENI. This CDR3 contains 16 residues.